These 7 T cell receptor beta chains originate from one sample sequenced in a study of vaccination effects on CD4 cells after COVID-19. This table comes from immunoSEQ multiplex PCR, and its TCRdb copy is limited to in-frame clones, with some not included. The sample lists approximately 30,000 clones, around 74% occurring once. Following 10 days of culture, CD4+ T cells were isolated. The vaccine given was either BNT162b2 or mRNA-1273, in two doses. The antigens for these receptors are not known. Sample: CD4+ T cells from PBMCs cultured without peptide, taken after COVID-19 vaccination. These TCRs come from a human donor who received a COVID-19 vaccine.

This chain links TRBV10-3 with TRBJ2-3; 7 nucleotides line up with TRBD2. This CDR3 spans 13 amino acids. Looked up from germline, CDR1 is ENHRY and CDR2 is SYGVKD. The V and J ends lost 6 bases and 4 bases, in that order; junction bases with no gene match: 4. The CDR3 spells CAIRGREPDTQYF. The CDR3 nucleotides read TGTGCCATCAGAGGGAGGGAGCCAGATACGCAGTATTTT.

Only a few counts were recorded for this clone. An end of the junction differs from the germline gene, which may be a read error. This sequence joins TRBV5-6 and TRBJ1-4, with D tentatively TRBD1 (5 bases). CDR1 SGHDT and CDR2 YYEEEE come from the germline V gene. The CDR3 covers 11 residues. DNA for the CDR3: TGTGCCAGCAGTTACCAGACAGCTTTCTCTTTT. It yields the protein CASSYQTAFSF.

J is TRBJ2-7 and V is TRBV10-3; 7 nucleotides align to TRBD2. With V trimmed by 8 bases and J by 1 base, 2 bases remained unmatched. Germline loops: CDR1 ENHRY, CDR2 SYGVKD. The CDR3 is 12 residues long. The CDR3 region has the DNA TGTGCCATCGGGGGGGTATCCTACGAGCAGTACTTC. Residues: CAIGGVSYEQYF.

Remarks on this clone: The sample has other DNA sequences that encode this CDR3 too. The V call is TRBV6-5, the J call TRBJ1-2; D is ambiguous. This CDR3 region has 14 residues. Germline-derived CDR1 and CDR2 are MNHEY and SVGAGI. The V and J ends lost 0 bases and 2 bases respectively, with 7 bases between them. CDR3 region: CASSYSRTNYGYTF. The CDR3 DNA reads TGTGCCAGCAGTTACTCGAGGACCAACTATGGCTACACCTTC.

This sequence joins TRBV11-3 and TRBJ2-3; 11 nucleotides line up with TRBD2. The germline V gene has CDR1 SGHNT and CDR2 YENEEA. CDR3 size: 14 residues. J lost 4 bases, V lost 5 bases, and 2 bases had no gene match. DNA for the CDR3: TGTGCCAGCAGCCTAGCGGGAGGTTCAGATACGCAGTATTTT. Translation: CASSLAGGSDTQYF.

This rearrangement joins TRBV6-4 to TRBJ2-3; D gene uncertain. The CDR3 sequence is 15 residues long. Per germline, CDR1 MRHNA and CDR2 SNTAGT. Between the trimmed V and J ends, which lost 2 bases and 1 base, there was a span of 10 bases. The CDR3 spells CASSDRVTGTDTQYF. CDR3 nucleotides: TGTGCCAGCAGTGACAGGGTAACCGGCACAGATACGCAGTATTTT.

The chain couples TRBV28 to TRBJ2-2; no definite D call. The CDR3 length is 15 residues. Trimming cost V 7 bases and J 3 bases, with 15 bases left between them. Looked up from germline, CDR1 is MDHEN and CDR2 is SYDVKM. The CDR3 sequence is CASNTRTPYTGELFF. The CDR3 DNA is TGTGCCAGCAACACCCGGACCCCATACACCGGGGAGCTGTTTTTT. The variable domain in full, with the rest retrieved from reference TRBV28 and TRBJ2-2, is DVKVTQSSRYLVKRTGEKVFLECVQDMDHENMFWYRQDPGLGLRLIYFSYDVKMKEKGDIPEGYSVSREKKERFSLILESASTNQTSMYLCASNTRTPYTGELFFGEGSRLTVL.